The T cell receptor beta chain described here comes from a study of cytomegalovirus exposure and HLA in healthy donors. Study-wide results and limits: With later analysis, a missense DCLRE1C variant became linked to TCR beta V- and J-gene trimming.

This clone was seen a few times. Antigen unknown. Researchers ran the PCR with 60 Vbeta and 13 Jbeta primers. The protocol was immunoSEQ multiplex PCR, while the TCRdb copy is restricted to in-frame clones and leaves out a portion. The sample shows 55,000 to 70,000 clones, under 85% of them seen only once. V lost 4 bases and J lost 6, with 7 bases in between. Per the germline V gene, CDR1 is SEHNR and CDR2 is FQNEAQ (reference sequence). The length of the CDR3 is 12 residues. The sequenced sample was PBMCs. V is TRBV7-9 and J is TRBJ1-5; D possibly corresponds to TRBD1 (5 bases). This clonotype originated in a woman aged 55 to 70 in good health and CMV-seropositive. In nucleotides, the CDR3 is TGTGCCAGCAGCTCACAGGTTCAGCCCCAGCATTTT. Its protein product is CASSSQVQPQHF.